This T cell receptor (beta chain) was recovered during a study of siplizumab effects on memory and regulatory T cells. Overall study results and limits: Naive T cells were seemingly more diverse than memory cells, and major contributions to the alloresponse seemed to be made by them.

Some clones are missing from TCRdb's copy, which holds only in-frame ones; the method was immunoSEQ multiplex PCR. Here the sample spans about 120,000 clones, around 94% being singletons. Germline lookup yields CDR1 MNHEY and CDR2 SMNVEV (reference sequence). Losses at the gene ends were 6 bases for V and 7 bases for J; bases not matched to a gene: 8. There are 14 residues in the CDR3. As concerns this clone: Its antigen is not identified.

This TCR came from a human donor in good health. Sequenced input: non-Treg CD4+ T cells sorted from blood. The V and J genes are TRBV27 and TRBJ2-3; 9 nucleotides line up with TRBD2. CDR3 in amino acids: CASSGSGRLHTQYF. The CDR3 DNA reads as TGTGCCAGCAGCGGTAGCGGGAGACTCCATACGCAGTATTTT.